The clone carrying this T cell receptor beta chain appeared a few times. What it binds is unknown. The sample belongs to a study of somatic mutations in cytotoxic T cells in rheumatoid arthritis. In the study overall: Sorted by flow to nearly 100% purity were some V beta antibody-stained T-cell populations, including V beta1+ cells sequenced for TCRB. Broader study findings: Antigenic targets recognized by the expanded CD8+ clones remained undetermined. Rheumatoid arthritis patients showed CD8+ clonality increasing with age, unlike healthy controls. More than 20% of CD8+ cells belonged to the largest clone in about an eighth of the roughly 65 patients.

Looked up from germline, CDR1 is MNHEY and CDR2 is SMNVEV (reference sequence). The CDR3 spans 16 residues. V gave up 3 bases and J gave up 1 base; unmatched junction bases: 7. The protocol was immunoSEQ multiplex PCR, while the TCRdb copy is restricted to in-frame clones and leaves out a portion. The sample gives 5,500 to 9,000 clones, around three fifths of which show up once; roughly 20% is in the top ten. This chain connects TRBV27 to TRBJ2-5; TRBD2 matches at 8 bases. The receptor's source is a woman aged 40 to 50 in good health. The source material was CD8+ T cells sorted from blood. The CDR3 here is CASSFLSGSTQETQYF. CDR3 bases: TGTGCCAGCAGTTTCCTGAGCGGGAGCACCCAAGAGACCCAGTACTTC.